This TCR beta chain derives from a study of blood T cells in healthy people across ages (dated by TCRdb to 2015 to 2017). At the level of the whole study: In model experiments, template switching captured about one uniquely barcoded TCR beta cDNA molecule for every two T cells. To track age-related changes in TCR beta repertoire diversity, the study relied on deep sequencing normalized with unique cDNA molecular identifiers. Four age groups were formed from the donors: young (average approximately 15 years), middle-aged (less than 40), aged (roughly 58) and long-lived (approximately 78). To avoid experimental bias, donors of different ages were randomly spread across the sequencing lanes. Two additional independent replicas of 1 million unique cDNA reads from the same blood draw were analyzed for two donors (one aged 18 to 29 and one aged 80 or older). Results and caveats for the whole study, not just this receptor: The long-lived group showed more naive CD4+ T cells, fewer expanded clones and increased TCR diversity than the aged group, suggesting age selection. A strong correlation was found between observed TCR beta diversity and the percentage of naive T cells measured by flow cytometry. Bulk unsorted PBMC profiling prevented conclusive comparison of naive and antigen-experienced compartments. Estimates of total diversity based on one million sequenced T cells were considered lower bounds and underestimates. As age increased, observed TCR beta diversity per million T cells dropped in a roughly linear way, and a significant reduction was already evident by age 40. The CMV infection status of donors was not known, potentially confounding age-related changes in expanded clonotypes.

As concerns this clonotype: No antigen is known for it. Base-call qualities are not available, and no considerably larger clone is one nucleotide away.

The approximately 39 donors, aged 6 to 90 years, were systemically healthy Caucasian individuals from Russia. Each donor gave about 9.7 milliliters of peripheral blood, drawn into EDTA-treated Vacutainer tubes. Ficoll-Paque density-gradient centrifugation was used to isolate PBMCs, with at least 6.5 million obtained per sample. Trizol reagent was used to extract total RNA from the PBMCs, yielding at least 5.5 micrograms per sample. The percentages of naive CD45RAhigh/CD27high T cells were determined by flow cytometry on a PBMC aliquot from every donor. Trimmed from V: 0 bases; trimmed from J: 4 bases; junction bases lacking a gene match: 8. Via the germline V gene, CDR1 is LGHNA and CDR2 YNFKEQ. The CDR3 has 17 amino acids, counting the end cysteine and phenylalanine. Kept here is only the CDR3 DNA, which spans 51 bases and is read in frame from base 1. The library was built by means of 5' RACE. Instrument on record: Illumina HiSeq 2500. The second PCR ran for about 7 to 11 cycles and used a J-beta primer mix along with a sample-barcoded 5' primer. A unique molecular identifier was introduced onto each TCR beta cDNA molecule by a template-switch 5' adaptor carrying 12 random nucleotides. At least 2.5 million CDR3-containing paired-end reads were obtained from each sample. First-strand cDNA was synthesized from all RNA with the Mint cDNA synthesis kit, primed by a TRBC-specific oligonucleotide. After uracil-DNA glycosylase treatment, a first 18-cycle PCR used universal primers M1SS and BC2_uni_R on all cDNA. On the study's bioinformatics: For normalization, 1 million high-quality reads, each with a distinct molecular identifier, were randomly selected from each sample. Instead of being binned into consensus sequences, reads with shared molecular identifiers were discarded. CDR3 identification, clonotype clustering and error correction used MiTCR with a Q25 quality threshold and the strictest error-elimination algorithm. Lower-bound total TCR beta diversity was estimated with a nonparametric unseen species model using Euler transformation. The public reads were run again by TCRdb, first through fastp at Q25 and then through MiXCR, and only productive beta chains were kept. Every distinct CDR3 protein forms one entry, paired with its most common genes and DNA. These V and J calls derive from TCRdb rather than the authors' analysis. Recorded for this sample are approximately 1,100,000 distinct CDR3 sequences; under 45% of them occurred a single time. The ten largest clones capture 18% of the sample.

The receptor was isolated from a woman in her sixties or seventies in good health. Material for sequencing was blood. The chain links TRBV4-2 with TRBJ2-4, with 8 junctional bases fitting TRBD1. DNA sequence: TGTGCCAGCAGCCAAGAAGGTCCGGGACAGGTAAAAAACATTCAGTACTTC. Translation gives CASSQEGPGQVKNIQYF.